One and the same sample provided the 28 T cell receptor beta chains below, sequenced in a study of regulatory T cells in long-lasting Graves disease. The time point: persistent/refractory GD, antithyroid drugs over 5 years with positive TRAb. PBMC-extracted RNA yielded the TCR library. Both iRepertoire HTBI primers and Arm-PCR of CDR3 regions were used to build the TCR beta libraries. TCRdb itself ran the multiplex PCR reads through MiXCR, one entry per CDR3 protein. The data contain some 330,000 distinct CDR3 sequences, more than 20% of them singletons. The input for sequencing was peripheral blood mononuclear cells (PBMCs), taken when the disease was refractory, from a patient treated with antithyroid drugs. These receptors all come from a middle-aged woman with Graves disease.

V and J are TRBV4-2 and TRBJ2-2; no clear D. The V end lost 8 bases, the J end lost 4 bases, and 17 bases lay between the germline ends. The length of the CDR3 is 15 residues. Germline CDR1 LGHNA, CDR2 YNFKEQ. The CDR3 coding sequence is TGTGCCAGCCTTAAAGGGTCCCCGAGCACCGGGGAGCTGTTTTTT. As protein: CASLKGSPSTGELFF.

Points on this clonotype: This sequence may be a read error, since a much larger clone differs from it by one base. The CDR3 sequence: CVSTLGGSNQPQHF. Here the CDR3 DNA reads TGTGTCAGCACTTTAGGGGGGAGCAATCAGCCCCAGCATTTT. The chain combines TRBV12-3 or TRBV12-4 with TRBJ1-5; the D gene is possibly TRBD1 (6 bases). The CDR3 runs 14 residues.

The chain couples TRBV5-1 to TRBJ2-7, with 12 bases matching TRBD2. The CDR3 covers 16 residues. Germline CDR1 and CDR2: SGHRS and YFSETQ. The V segment lost 3 bases and the J segment 3 bases; nucleotides outside the gene matches: 7. The CDR3 reads CASSWHGLAGNYEQYF. The CDR3 DNA sequence: TGCGCCAGCAGCTGGCATGGACTAGCGGGGAACTACGAGCAGTACTTC. The whole variable domain, remainder taken from reference TRBV5-1 and TRBJ2-7, is KAGVTQTPRYLIKTRGQQVTLSCSPISGHRSVSWYQQTPGQGLQFLFEYFSETQRNKGNFPGRFSGRQFSNSRSEMNVSTLELGDSALYLCASSWHGLAGNYEQYFGPGTRLTVT.

The chain uses TRBV10-3 and TRBJ1-3; no reliable D call. The CDR3 loop spans 14 amino acids. Germline loops: CDR1 ENHRY, CDR2 SYGVKD. The V end was cut by 0 bases, the J end by 0 bases, with 3 bases between. The CDR3: CAISESYSGNTIYF. In nucleotides, the CDR3 is TGTGCCATCAGTGAGTCGTACTCTGGAAACACCATATATTTT.

V usage is TRBV20-1 and J usage is TRBJ1-5, with TRBD1 as a possible D gene (6 bases). The V gene lost 3 bases and the J gene lost 4 bases, with 13 bases spanning the gap. The CDR3 consists of 14 residues. Germline V lookup: CDR1 DFQATT, CDR2 SNEGSKA (reference sequence). The CDR3 reads CSARLTGGNQPQHF. The CDR3 DNA is TGCAGTGCTAGGTTGACAGGAGGAAATCAGCCCCAGCATTTT.

The chain carries TRBV10-3 and TRBJ2-5; either TRBD1 or TRBD2 may fit D (5 bases each). Germline assignment: CDR1 ENHRY and CDR2 SYGVKD. The V and J ends lost 7 bases and 2 bases respectively, with 11 bases between them. CDR3 size: 13 residues. The chain's CDR3 is CAIKRGHQETQYF. CDR3 DNA sequence: TGTGCCATCAAGAGGGGTCATCAAGAGACCCAGTACTTC.

This clonotype occurred many times. The chain couples TRBV5-1 to TRBJ1-1, with unresolved D. This CDR3 contains 14 residues. Germline CDR1 and CDR2: SGHRS and YFSETQ. V was trimmed by 2 bases and J by 4 bases, leaving 12 bases between them. CDR3 protein: CASSLQPGSTEAFF. DNA of the CDR3: TGCGCCAGCAGCTTACAACCGGGGAGCACTGAAGCTTTCTTT.

The rearrangement links TRBV7-2 to TRBJ1-1; D possibly corresponds to TRBD1 (6 bases). The CDR3 sequence is 13 residues long. Germline-derived CDR1 and CDR2 are SGHTA and FQGNSA. V lost 3 bases, J lost 7 bases, and 12 bases lay in between. Written as DNA, the CDR3 is TGTGCCAGCAGCTTTAGACAGGCCAATGAAGCTTTCTTT. Amino acid sequence: CASSFRQANEAFF.

The genes are TRBV5-1 and TRBJ2-1; 9 nucleotides match TRBD2. The CDR3 spans 16 residues. With V trimmed by 2 bases and J by 2 bases, 5 bases remained unmatched. In germline, CDR1 is SGHRS, CDR2 YFSETQ. CDR3 bases: TGCGCCAGCAGCTTCACGGCGGGAGGGCCCTACAATGAGCAGTTCTTC. This gives the protein CASSFTAGGPYNEQFF.

Ten or more counts support this clonotype. This chain connects TRBV28 to TRBJ2-1, with 7 bases identical to TRBD1. This CDR3 is built from 17 residues. CDR1 is MDHEN and CDR2 is SYDVKM in the germline V gene. V lost 3 bases, J lost 6 bases, and 14 bases stayed unmatched. CDR3 amino acids: CASSLDRIGGIRNEQFF. The CDR3 bases are TGTGCCAGCAGTTTGGACAGGATAGGAGGCATTCGCAATGAGCAGTTCTTC.

The chain is built from TRBV7-2 and TRBJ2-5, with 8 bases lining up with TRBD2. Trimming at V came to 5 bases and at J to 5 bases, leaving 10 bases not matched to a gene. CDR1 SGHTA and CDR2 FQGNSA come from the germline V gene. CDR3 length: 15 residues. CDR3 in amino acids: CASSLPAGAGETQYF. CDR3 DNA sequence: TGTGCCAGCAGCCTTCCAGCGGGGGCGGGGGAGACCCAGTACTTC.

The table lists this clonotype with many counts. The chain carries TRBV5-1 and TRBJ2-2; 9 bases match TRBD1. Germline loops: CDR1 SGHRS, CDR2 YFSETQ. V was pared by 7 bases and J by 4 bases, with 5 bases of the junction left unmatched. The CDR3 is made up of 14 amino acids. CDR3 bases: TGCGCCAGCGGCGGACAGGGGAGCACCGGGGAGCTGTTTTTT. Amino acid sequence: CASGGQGSTGELFF.

This clonotype appeared a few times. One base away lies a much larger clone, so this may be a sequencing read error. The CDR3 protein is CATSATGQGQLYF. CDR3 sequence (DNA): TGTGCCACCAGTGCCACAGGACAGGGCCAACTGTACTTC. V gene TRBV24-1 combines with J gene TRBJ2-4, with 8 positions matching TRBD1. This CDR3 spans 13 amino acids. Trimming took 5 bases from V and 15 from J; bases not matched to a gene: 11. Germline V CDR1 and CDR2: KGHDR, SFDVKD.

Comment on this clonotype: Its ends do not fully match the called genes, so a read error is possible. This chain connects TRBV7-3 to TRBJ2-7; 12 bases line up with TRBD2. Germline values: CDR1 SGHTA, CDR2 FQGTGA. The CDR3 consists of 15 residues. CDR3 residues: CASSHRLAGEYEQYF. CDR3 DNA sequence: TGCGCCAGCAGCCACCGACTAGCGGGAGAGTACGAGCAGTACTTC.

The sample holds a few counts of this clonotype. The genes are TRBV25-1 and TRBJ2-2; D is unresolved. The CDR3 contains 16 residues. V was pared by 1 base and J by 1 base, with 10 bases between. Germline V CDR1 and CDR2: MGHDK, SYGVNS. The CDR3 spells CASSELGRWNTGELFF. In DNA form, the CDR3 reads TGTGCCAGCAGTGAATTGGGCAGGTGGAACACCGGGGAGCTGTTTTTT.

This clonotype was seen repeatedly, ten times or more. This chain connects TRBV28 to TRBJ2-4; 8 bases match TRBD1. V dropped 6 bases and J dropped 6; count of bases not matched to a gene: 4. The CDR3 runs 13 residues. The V gene's germline CDR1 is MDHEN and CDR2 SYDVKM. This CDR3 reads CASSPDRGNIQYF. CDR3 DNA: TGTGCCAGCAGCCCCGACAGGGGAAACATTCAGTACTTC.

There are many counts of this clonotype. This chain's CDR3 is CASSFTQGNEKLFF. CDR3 sequence (DNA): TGCGCCAGCAGCTTCACCCAGGGAAATGAAAAACTGTTTTTT. V usage is TRBV5-1 and J usage is TRBJ1-4, with D possibly matching TRBD1 (5 bases). V gave up 2 bases and J gave up 5 bases, with 10 bases separating them. Germline CDR1 is SGHRS and CDR2 is YFSETQ. CDR3 length equals 14 residues.

This clonotype was counted at least ten times. This chain uses TRBV5-1 with TRBJ1-1; the D is unclear. The germline V gene has CDR1 SGHRS and CDR2 YFSETQ. The CDR3 covers 15 residues. V lost 1 base to trimming and J lost 2 bases, with 12 bases between them. CDR3 residues: CASSLSRNLNTEAFF. CDR3 DNA: TGCGCCAGCAGCTTGTCTAGGAACCTTAACACTGAAGCTTTCTTT. Drawing the rest from reference TRBV5-1 and TRBJ1-1, the complete variable domain is KAGVTQTPRYLIKTRGQQVTLSCSPISGHRSVSWYQQTPGQGLQFLFEYFSETQRNKGNFPGRFSGRQFSNSRSEMNVSTLELGDSALYLCASSLSRNLNTEAFFGQGTRLTVV.

At least ten counts were recorded for this clonotype. The V and J genes are TRBV10-3 and TRBJ1-1, with a tentative D call TRBD1 (5 bases). Looked up from germline, CDR1 is ENHRY and CDR2 is SYGVKD. The ends were cut back, 3 bases at V and 2 bases at J, with 10 bases in the middle. The CDR3 covers 14 residues. CDR3 DNA sequence: TGTGCCATCAGTGAAGGGACTCTTAACACTGAAGCTTTCTTT. Translated: CAISEGTLNTEAFF.

In this sample, this clonotype turned up many times. The V and J genes are TRBV2 and TRBJ1-4; D is unresolved. The CDR3 runs 14 residues. The germline V gene encodes CDR1 SNHLY and CDR2 FYNNEI. Between the trimmed V and J ends, which lost 2 bases and 5 bases, there was a span of 9 bases. CDR3 nucleotide sequence: TGTGCCAGCAGTGAATTAGGAGGGAATGAAAAACTGTTTTTT. Its translation is CASSELGGNEKLFF.

The genes are TRBV6-2 or TRBV6-3 and TRBJ1-6, with D possibly being TRBD1 (6 bases). The V gene lost 4 bases and the J gene lost 10 bases, with 17 bases spanning the gap. The V gene's germline CDR1 is MNHEY and CDR2 SVGEGT. The CDR3 totals 15 residues. The CDR3 nucleotides read TGTGCCAGCAGTTCCCCGAGGGGGGAGGAATCACCCCTCCACTTT. Translation: CASSSPRGEESPLHF.

This clonotype was counted many times. The V call is TRBV11-2, the J call TRBJ2-2; D remains unclear. The CDR3 sequence is 13 residues long. V dropped 5 bases and J dropped 8 bases, with 12 bases sitting between them. Germline V gives CDR1 SGHAT, CDR2 FQNNGV. This chain's CDR3 is CASSVGSRGELFF. The CDR3 nucleotides are TGTGCCAGCAGCGTTGGATCGAGGGGGGAGCTGTTTTTT.

In the case of this clonotype: A single base separates this from a much larger clone, so it may be a read error. The V gene is TRBV6-1, the J gene TRBJ2-7; D uncertain. The germline CDR1 and CDR2 sequences are MNHNS and SASEGT. Trimming pared 6 bases from V and 0 bases from J, leaving 15 bases between. CDR3 size: 15 residues. The DNA of the CDR3 is TGTGCCAGCAGCCCGACCGATCCAAGCTCCTACGAGCAGTACTTC. Translated: CASSPTDPSSYEQYF.

In its sample, this clonotype was seen many times. This rearrangement joins TRBV20-1 to TRBJ2-7, with D unresolved. This CDR3 contains 12 residues. V was trimmed by 5 bases and J by 2 bases, leaving 10 bases between them. Germline CDR1 and CDR2: DFQATT and SNEGSKA (reference sequence). The CDR3 nucleotides read TGCAGTGCTTACGACTCTACCTACGAGCAGTACTTC. It is translated as CSAYDSTYEQYF.

This clonotype was recorded at least ten times. V and J are TRBV28 and TRBJ2-5, with TRBD2 identical over 7 bases. The CDR3 sequence is 18 residues long. V lost 4 bases, J lost 0 bases, and 14 bases stayed unmatched. Per germline, CDR1 MDHEN and CDR2 SYDVKM. The CDR3 region is CASSSNGLVPANQETQYF. The DNA for the CDR3 is TGTGCCAGCAGTTCAAACGGACTAGTTCCGGCGAACCAAGAGACCCAGTACTTC.

This clonotype was seen only once. The genes are TRBV7-2 and TRBJ1-6; perhaps TRBD1 as D (5 bases). This CDR3 region has 14 residues. V was pared by 9 bases and J by 10 bases, with 19 bases between. Germline values: CDR1 SGHTA, CDR2 FQGNSA. CDR3 coding DNA: TGTGCCAGTTTAGATATGGGGGGAAACTCACCCCTCCACTTT. It translates to CASLDMGGNSPLHF.

The table lists this clonotype with many counts. An end of the junction does not agree with germline; a read error may underlie this. The V gene is TRBV6-1, the J gene TRBJ1-5; D gene ambiguous. The CDR3 length is 15 residues. Germline V gene lookup returns CDR1 MNHNS and CDR2 SASEGT. The CDR3 DNA reads as TGTGCCAGCAGTGCCCACGACGGAAAAAATCACCCCCAGCATTTT. Amino acid sequence: CASSAHDGKNHPQHF.

This clonotype has at least ten counts. The rearrangement uses TRBV12-3 or TRBV12-4 and TRBJ2-6, with 11 bases that match TRBD2. The V segment lost 5 bases and the J segment 0 bases; nucleotides outside the gene matches: 3. The CDR3 is made up of 17 amino acids. CDR3 sequence reads: CASSGTSGVSGANVLTF. DNA of the CDR3: TGTGCCAGCAGTGGGACTAGCGGTGTCTCTGGGGCCAACGTCCTGACTTTC.